The T cell receptor beta chain described here comes from a study of identical twins. The V gene's germline CDR1 is MNHEY and CDR2 SVGAGI. The CDR3 loop spans 13 amino acids. V was trimmed by 0 bases and J by 5 bases, leaving 7 bases between them. Study observations and caveats: For cord blood, abundant beta clonotypes had fewer insertions, unlike memory repertoires, which showed none.

Only a few counts were recorded for this clonotype. The antigen remains undetermined. TCRdb processed the 5' RACE reads anew with MiXCR; each CDR3 protein has one entry. Among just under 550,000 distinct CDR3 sequences listed, approximately 14% were seen once. The same sample was also used in a study of yellow fever vaccine responses in identical twins.

This sequence was found in a young woman in good health. This sequence joins TRBV6-5 and TRBJ2-5; no clear D gene. Sequencing was done on a sample of CD4+ T cells sorted from blood. Here the CDR3 reads CASSYSGWETQYF. The CDR3 nucleotides are TGTGCCAGCAGTTACTCGGGATGGGAGACCCAGTACTTC.